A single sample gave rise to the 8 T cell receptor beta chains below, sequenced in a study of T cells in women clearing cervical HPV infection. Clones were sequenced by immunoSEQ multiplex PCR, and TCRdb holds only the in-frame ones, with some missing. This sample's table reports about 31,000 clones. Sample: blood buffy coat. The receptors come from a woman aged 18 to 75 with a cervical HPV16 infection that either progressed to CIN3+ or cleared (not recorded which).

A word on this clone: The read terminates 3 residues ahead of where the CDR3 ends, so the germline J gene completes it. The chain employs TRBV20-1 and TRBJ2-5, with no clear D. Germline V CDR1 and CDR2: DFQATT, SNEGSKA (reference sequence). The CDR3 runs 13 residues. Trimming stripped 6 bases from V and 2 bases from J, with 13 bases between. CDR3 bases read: TGCAGTGCAGGGTACTCACCTCAAGAGACC. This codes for CSAGYSPQET. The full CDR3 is CSAGYSPQETQYF.

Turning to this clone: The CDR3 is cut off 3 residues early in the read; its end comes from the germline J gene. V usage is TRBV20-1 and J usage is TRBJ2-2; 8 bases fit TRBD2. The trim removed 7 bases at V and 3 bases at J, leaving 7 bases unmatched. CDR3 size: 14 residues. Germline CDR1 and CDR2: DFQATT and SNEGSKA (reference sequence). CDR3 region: CSVSGTRDTGELFF. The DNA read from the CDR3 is TGCAGTGTTTCCGGGACTAGGGACACCGGGGAG.

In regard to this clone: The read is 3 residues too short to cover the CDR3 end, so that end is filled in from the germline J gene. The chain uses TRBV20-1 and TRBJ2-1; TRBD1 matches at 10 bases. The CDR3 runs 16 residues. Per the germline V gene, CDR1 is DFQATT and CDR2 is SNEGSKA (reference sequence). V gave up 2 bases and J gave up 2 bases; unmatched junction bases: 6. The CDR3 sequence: CSARTTGGKPYNEQFF. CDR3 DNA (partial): TGCAGTGCTAGAACGACAGGGGGCAAACCCTACAATGAG.

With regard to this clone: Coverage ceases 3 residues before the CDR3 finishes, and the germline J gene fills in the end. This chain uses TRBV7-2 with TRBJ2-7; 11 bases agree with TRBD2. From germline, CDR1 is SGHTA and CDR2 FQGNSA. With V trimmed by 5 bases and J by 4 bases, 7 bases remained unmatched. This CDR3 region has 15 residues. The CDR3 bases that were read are TGTGCCAGCAGCCTTAGCGGGGGGGCCACGTACGAG. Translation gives CASSLSGGATYE. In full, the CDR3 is CASSLSGGATYEQYF.

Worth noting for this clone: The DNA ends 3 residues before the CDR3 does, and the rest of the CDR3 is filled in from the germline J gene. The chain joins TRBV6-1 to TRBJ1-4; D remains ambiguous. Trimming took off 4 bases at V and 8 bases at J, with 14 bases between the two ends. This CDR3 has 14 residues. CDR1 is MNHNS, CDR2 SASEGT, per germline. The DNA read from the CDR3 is TGTGCCAGCAGTGCCCCGTCAGAAGGGGAAAAA. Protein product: CASSAPSEGEK. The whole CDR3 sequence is CASSAPSEGEKLFF.

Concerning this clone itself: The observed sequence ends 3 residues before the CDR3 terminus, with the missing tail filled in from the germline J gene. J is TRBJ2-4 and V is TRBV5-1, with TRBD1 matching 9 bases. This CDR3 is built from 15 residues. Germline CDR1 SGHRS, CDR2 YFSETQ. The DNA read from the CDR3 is TGCGCCAGCAGCGCCGGGACAGGGAGCGTGGGGGGT. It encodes CASSAGTGSVGG. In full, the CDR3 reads CASSAGTGSVGGQYF.

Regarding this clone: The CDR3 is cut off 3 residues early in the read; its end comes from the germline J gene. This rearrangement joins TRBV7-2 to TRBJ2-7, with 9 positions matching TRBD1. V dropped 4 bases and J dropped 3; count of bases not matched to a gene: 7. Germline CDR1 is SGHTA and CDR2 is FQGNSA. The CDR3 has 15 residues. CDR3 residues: CASSSPDRGFYEQYF. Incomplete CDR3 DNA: TGTGCCAGCAGCTCTCCGGACAGGGGCTTCTACGAG. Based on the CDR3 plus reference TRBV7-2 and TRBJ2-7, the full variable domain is GAGVSQSPSNKVTEKGKDVELRCDPISGHTALYWYRQSLGQGLEFLIYFQGNSAPDKSGLPSDRFSAERTGGSVSTLTIQRTQQEDSAVYLCASSSPDRGFYEQYFGPGTRLTVT.

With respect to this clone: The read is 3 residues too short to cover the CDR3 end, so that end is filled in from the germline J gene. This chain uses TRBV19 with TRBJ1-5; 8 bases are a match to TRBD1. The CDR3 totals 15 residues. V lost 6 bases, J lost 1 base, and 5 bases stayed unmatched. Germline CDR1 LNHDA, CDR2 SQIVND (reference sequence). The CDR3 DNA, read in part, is TGTGCCAGTAGCTATCAGGGGGCGAGCAATCAGCCC. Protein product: CASSYQGASNQP. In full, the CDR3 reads CASSYQGASNQPQHF.